This T cell receptor (beta chain) appears in the sequencing data of a study of cytomegalovirus exposure and HLA in healthy donors. The overall study: HLA-typed donors were the source of approximately 86 million unique TCRs held in an early data release. Study-wide findings and caveats: Later analysis associated a missense DCLRE1C variant with TCR beta V- and J-gene trimming.

Of note for this clone: Antigen unknown.

Both 60 Vbeta primers and 13 Jbeta primers went into the PCR. Generated by immunoSEQ multiplex PCR, the TCRdb table keeps only in-frame clones and is missing some. This table has around 53,000 clones, approximately 70% appearing once. The ends lost 8 bases at V and 8 bases at J; junction bases unmatched: 9. The germline gives CDR1 WNHNN, CDR2 SYGVQD (reference sequence). CDR3 length: 13 amino acids. The clonotype was recovered from a man aged 18-30 years in good health and CMV-seronegative. Sequencing was performed on PBMCs. The V gene is TRBV10-1, the J gene TRBJ1-2; 9 nucleotides agree with TRBD1. Here the CDR3 DNA reads TGCGCCAGCCAGGGACAGGGAATGTGGGGCTACACCTTC. It is translated as CASQGQGMWGYTF.